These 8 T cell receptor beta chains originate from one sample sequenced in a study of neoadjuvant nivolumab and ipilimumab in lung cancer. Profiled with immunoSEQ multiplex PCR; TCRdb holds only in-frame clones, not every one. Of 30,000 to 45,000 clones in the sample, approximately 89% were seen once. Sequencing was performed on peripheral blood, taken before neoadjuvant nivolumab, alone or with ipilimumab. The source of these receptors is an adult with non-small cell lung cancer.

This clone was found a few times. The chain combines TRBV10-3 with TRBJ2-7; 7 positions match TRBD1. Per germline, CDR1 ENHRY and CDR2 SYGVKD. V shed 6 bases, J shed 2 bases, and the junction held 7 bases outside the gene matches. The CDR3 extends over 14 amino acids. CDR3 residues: CAIRRTGLTYEQYF. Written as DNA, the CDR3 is TGTGCCATCAGAAGGACAGGCCTTACCTACGAGCAGTACTTC.

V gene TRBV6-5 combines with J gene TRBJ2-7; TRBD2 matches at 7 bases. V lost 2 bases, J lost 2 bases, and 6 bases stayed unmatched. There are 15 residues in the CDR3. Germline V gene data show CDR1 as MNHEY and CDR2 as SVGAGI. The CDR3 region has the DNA TGTGCCAGCAGTTACGGGGCTAGCGGTGCCTACGAGCAGTACTTC. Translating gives CASSYGASGAYEQYF.

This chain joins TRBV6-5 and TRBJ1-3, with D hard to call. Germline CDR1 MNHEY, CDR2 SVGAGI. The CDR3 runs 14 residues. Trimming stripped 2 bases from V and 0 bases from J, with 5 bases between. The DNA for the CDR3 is TGTGCCAGCAGTTACGGCCACTCTGGAAACACCATATATTTT. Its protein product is CASSYGHSGNTIYF.

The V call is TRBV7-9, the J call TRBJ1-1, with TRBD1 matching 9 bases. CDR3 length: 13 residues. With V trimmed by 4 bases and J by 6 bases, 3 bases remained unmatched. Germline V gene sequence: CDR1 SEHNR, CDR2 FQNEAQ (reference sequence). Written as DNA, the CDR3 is TGTGCCAGCAGCTCACAGGGGGCCTCTGAAGCTTTCTTT. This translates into CASSSQGASEAFF. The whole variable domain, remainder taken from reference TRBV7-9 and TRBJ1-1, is DTGVSQNPRHKITKRGQNVTFRCDPISEHNRLYWYRQTLGQGPEFLTYFQNEAQLEKSRLLSDRFSAERPKGSFSTLEIQRTEQGDSAMYLCASSSQGASEAFFGQGTRLTVV.

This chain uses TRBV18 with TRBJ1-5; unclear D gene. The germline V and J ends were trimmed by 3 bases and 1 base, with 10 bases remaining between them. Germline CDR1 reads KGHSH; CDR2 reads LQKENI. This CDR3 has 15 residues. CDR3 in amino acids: CASSPNHQSNQPQHF. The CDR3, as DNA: TGTGCCAGCTCACCTAACCACCAGAGCAATCAGCCCCAGCATTTT.

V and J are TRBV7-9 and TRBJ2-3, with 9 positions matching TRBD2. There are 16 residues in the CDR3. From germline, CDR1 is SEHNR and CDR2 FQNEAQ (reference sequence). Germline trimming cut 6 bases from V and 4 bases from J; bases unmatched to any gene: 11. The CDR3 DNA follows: TGTGCCAGCAGAATTAGGAGTAGCGGGGGCGCAGATACGCAGTATTTT. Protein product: CASRIRSSGGADTQYF.

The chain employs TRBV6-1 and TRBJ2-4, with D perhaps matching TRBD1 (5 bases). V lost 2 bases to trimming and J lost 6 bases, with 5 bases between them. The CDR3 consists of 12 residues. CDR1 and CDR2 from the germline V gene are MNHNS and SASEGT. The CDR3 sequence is CASSEQGNIQYF. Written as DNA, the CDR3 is TGTGCCAGCAGTGAACAGGGAAACATTCAGTACTTC.

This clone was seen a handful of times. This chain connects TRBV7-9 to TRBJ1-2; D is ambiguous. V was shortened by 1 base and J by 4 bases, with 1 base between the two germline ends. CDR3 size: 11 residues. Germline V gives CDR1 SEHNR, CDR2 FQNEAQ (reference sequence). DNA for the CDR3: TGTGCCAGCAGCTTAGTCTATGGCTACACCTTC. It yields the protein CASSLVYGYTF.